The 17 T cell receptor beta chains below were found in one sample sequenced in a study of T cells in Graves' hyperthyroidism and ophthalmopathy. Amplified TCR beta CDR3 regions derived from RNA transcripts. A first-round RT-PCR of the TCR CDR3 used the HTBI primer set. TCRdb redid the calling of the multiplex PCR reads with MiXCR, one entry per CDR3 protein. Here the sample spans 550,000 to 600,000 distinct CDR3 sequences, approximately 15% being singletons. The sequenced sample was blood. The receptors derive from a woman between 18 and 29 years old with Graves' ophthalmopathy.

This clonotype occurred many times. This rearrangement joins TRBV3-1 to TRBJ1-1; 7 bases align to TRBD1. The V gene end was trimmed by 0 bases and the J gene end by 3 bases; junction bases not matched to a gene: 4. The germline V gene has CDR1 LGHDT and CDR2 YNNKEL (reference sequence). The CDR3 contains 15 residues. The chain's CDR3 is CASSQDQGVYTEAFF. CDR3 DNA sequence: TGTGCCAGCAGCCAAGACCAGGGGGTCTACACTGAAGCTTTCTTT.

This clonotype was recorded a few times. This rearrangement joins TRBV4-3 to TRBJ2-2; D may be TRBD1 or TRBD2 (5 bases each). V was pared by 1 base and J by 3 bases, with 9 bases between. Germline V gene data show CDR1 as LGHNA and CDR2 as YSLEER. This CDR3 spans 15 amino acids. CDR3 amino acids: CASSQVGDDTGELFF. The CDR3 DNA reads as TGCGCCAGCAGCCAAGTAGGGGACGACACCGGGGAGCTGTTTTTT.

Worth noting for this clonotype: This could be a read error, since a much larger clone is one nucleotide away. This sequence joins TRBV9 and TRBJ1-2; a weak D match, TRBD1 (5 bases). The CDR3 covers 15 residues. Per germline, CDR1 SGDLS and CDR2 YYNGEE. In DNA, the CDR3 is TGTGTCAGCAGCACAAATTACAGGACTAACTATGGCTACACCTTC. Translated, it gives CVSSTNYRTNYGYTF.

The rearrangement links TRBV25-1 to TRBJ2-7; weak D call: TRBD2 (6 bases). Trimming removed 4 bases at V and 4 bases at J, with 17 bases between. Germline V gives CDR1 MGHDK, CDR2 SYGVNS. The length of the CDR3 is 15 residues. The CDR3 coding sequence is TGTGCCAGCAGTGTTGGAACAGGAGGAGGGTACGAGCAGTACTTC. Protein: CASSVGTGGGYEQYF.

Many counts were recorded for this clonotype. V usage is TRBV7-8 and J usage is TRBJ1-2, with 9 nucleotides matching TRBD1. This CDR3 region has 15 residues. J lost 2 bases, V lost 5 bases, and 6 bases had no gene match. The germline gives CDR1 SGHVS, CDR2 FQNEAQ. The CDR3 region has the DNA TGTGCCAGCAGCATGGACAGGGGAGGAAACTATGGCTACACCTTC. Protein sequence: CASSMDRGGNYGYTF.

The V gene is TRBV5-5, the J gene TRBJ1-5; D unclear. CDR1 is SGHKS and CDR2 is YYEKEE in the germline V gene (reference sequence). This CDR3 has 16 residues. Trimming left V 0 bases short and J 1 base short, with 11 bases between. The CDR3 DNA follows: TGTGCCAGCAGCTTGGAACCAACTTTGAGCAATCAGCCCCAGCATTTT. Translating gives CASSLEPTLSNQPQHF.

The table lists this clonotype with many counts. The chain recombines TRBV27 with TRBJ2-3; 9 nucleotides agree with TRBD1. Germline lookup yields CDR1 MNHEY and CDR2 SMNVEV (reference sequence). With 7 bases clipped from V and 2 bases from J, the junction kept 10 bases outside the gene matches. The CDR3 extends over 16 amino acids. The CDR3 DNA sequence: TGTGCCAGCAAAGTGGGCGGGACAGGGTTCACAGATACGCAGTATTTT. Protein: CASKVGGTGFTDTQYF.

This clonotype came up a few times. V and J are TRBV4-3 and TRBJ1-1; D unclear. Germline V CDR1 and CDR2: LGHNA, YSLEER. Trimming removed 2 bases from V and 5 bases from J, with 12 bases in between. There are 14 residues in the CDR3. CDR3 loop: CASSQWVEGTEAFF. For the CDR3, the DNA is TGCGCCAGCAGCCAATGGGTGGAAGGGACTGAAGCTTTCTTT.

The genes are TRBV5-6 and TRBJ1-4; D uncertain. V lost 0 bases and J lost 5, with 14 bases in between. The germline CDR1 and CDR2 sequences are SGHDT and YYEEEE. This CDR3 has 16 residues. Here the CDR3 DNA reads TGTGCCAGCAGCTTGGGGTCGAACACCCTGAATGAAAAACTGTTTTTT. Protein product: CASSLGSNTLNEKLFF.

This clonotype was recorded many times. V gene TRBV6-1 combines with J gene TRBJ2-2; tentatively, D is TRBD2 (6 bases). CDR3 length: 13 residues. Trimming removed 6 bases from V and 1 base from J, with 6 bases in between. Per germline, CDR1 MNHNS and CDR2 SASEGT. The chain's CDR3 is CASRRGNTGELFF. CDR3 in DNA: TGTGCCAGCAGGCGGGGGAACACCGGGGAGCTGTTTTTT.

The sample holds many counts of this clonotype. The chain employs TRBV6-1 and TRBJ2-2, with TRBD1 as a possible D gene (5 bases). Trimming took off 4 bases at V and 6 bases at J, with 9 bases between the two ends. Per the germline V gene, CDR1 is MNHNS and CDR2 is SASEGT. This CDR3 is 13 amino acids long. CDR3 in amino acids: CASSARQPGELFF. The CDR3 DNA reads as TGTGCCAGCAGTGCCAGACAGCCCGGGGAGCTGTTTTTT.

The table lists this clonotype with many counts. V is TRBV7-2 and J is TRBJ2-5; 9 bases line up with TRBD2. The CDR3 consists of 15 residues. Germline assignment: CDR1 SGHTA and CDR2 FQGNSA. The V segment lost 1 base and the J segment 5 bases; nucleotides outside the gene matches: 5. The CDR3 spells CASSLGRSGRETQYF. In DNA, the CDR3 is TGTGCCAGCAGCTTAGGCAGGAGCGGGAGGGAGACCCAGTACTTC.

The chain combines TRBV7-2 with TRBJ1-6; D is possibly TRBD1 (6 bases). Trimming removed 5 bases from V and 10 bases from J, with 18 bases in between. Germline assignment: CDR1 SGHTA and CDR2 FQGNSA. This CDR3 spans 15 amino acids. In DNA form, the CDR3 reads TGTGCCAGCAGCCCGCCGGGTCAGGGGAGATCACCCCTCCACTTT. Amino acid sequence: CASSPPGQGRSPLHF.

This chain joins TRBV9 and TRBJ2-5; 9 nucleotides line up with TRBD2. CDR1 and CDR2 (germline): SGDLS, YYNGEE. The CDR3 is made up of 17 amino acids. The J segment lost 5 bases and the V segment lost 0 bases, leaving 11 bases of the junction unmatched. CDR3 residues: CASSVGEFSGSPETQYF. CDR3 nucleotide sequence: TGTGCCAGCAGCGTAGGAGAGTTTAGCGGGAGTCCGGAGACCCAGTACTTC.

This clonotype was counted ten times or more. The rearrangement links TRBV20-1 to TRBJ2-7; tentatively, D is TRBD1 or TRBD2 (5 bases each). Per the germline V gene, CDR1 is DFQATT and CDR2 is SNEGSKA (reference sequence). V was trimmed by 3 bases and J by 3 bases, leaving 15 bases between them. The CDR3 totals 14 residues. The CDR3 here is CSARGTEPYYEQYF. In nucleotides, the CDR3 is TGCAGTGCTAGGGGGACGGAACCATACTACGAGCAGTACTTC.

At least ten counts were recorded for this clonotype. This chain links TRBV12-3 or TRBV12-4 with TRBJ1-5; D unresolved. With 3 bases removed from V and 3 bases from J, the gap between germline ends came to 9 bases. The CDR3 extends over 14 amino acids. In DNA form, the CDR3 reads TGTGCCAGCAGTTTCGGAGGGTTCAATCAGCCCCAGCATTTT. This encodes CASSFGGFNQPQHF.

Ten or more counts support this clonotype. The J gene is TRBJ2-3, the V gene TRBV29-1; 7 bases align to TRBD1. The CDR3 has 15 residues. Germline V gene lookup returns CDR1 SQVTM and CDR2 ANQGSEA. The J segment lost 4 bases and the V segment lost 6 bases, leaving 13 bases of the junction unmatched. The CDR3: CSVLPGTATPDTQYF. In DNA, the CDR3 is TGCAGCGTGCTCCCCGGGACAGCAACACCAGATACGCAGTATTTT.